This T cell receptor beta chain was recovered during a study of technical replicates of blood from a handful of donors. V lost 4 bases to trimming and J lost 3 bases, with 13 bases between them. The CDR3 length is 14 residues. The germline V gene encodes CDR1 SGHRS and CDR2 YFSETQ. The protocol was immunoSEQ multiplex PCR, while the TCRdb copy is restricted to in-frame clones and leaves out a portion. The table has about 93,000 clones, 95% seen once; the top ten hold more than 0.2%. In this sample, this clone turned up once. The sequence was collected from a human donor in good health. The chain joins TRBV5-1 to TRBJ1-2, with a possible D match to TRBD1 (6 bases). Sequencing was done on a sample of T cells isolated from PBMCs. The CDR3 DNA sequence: TGCGCCAGCAGCGTACAGGGTCAGGACTATGGCTACACCTTC. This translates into CASSVQGQDYGYTF.